This T cell receptor beta chain was identified during a study of PD-1 blockade in classical Hodgkin lymphoma (dated by TCRdb to about 2020). Background on the whole study: Nivolumab dosing was 3 mg/kg intravenously every 2 weeks, continuing until either disease progression or unacceptable toxicity. A peripheral blood immune signature of response to PD-1 blockade in classical Hodgkin lymphoma was defined using TCR beta sequencing and CyTOF. Findings and caveats that apply to the study as a whole: The study covered only a single clinical trial cohort, and the causes of the repertoire differences, possibly disease activity or prior therapy, were still not defined. Trial patients with a complete response had baseline diversity similar to that of newly diagnosed patients, while partial responders and progressors had significantly lower diversity. Baseline TCR diversity was reported to be lower in newly diagnosed patients than in healthy donors, and even lower in relapsed/refractory patients. By C4D1, a significant rise was seen in CD4+ TCR diversity but not in CD8+ TCR diversity (p=0.0027 vs p=0.16), and the rise was most apparent among complete responders (p=0.02). Lower diversity was observed in patients in whom nivolumab was started less than 1 year after ASCT, and these patients were excluded from later analyses so that confounding by immune reconstitution would be avoided.

V and J are truncated by 0 bases and 7 bases respectively, leaving an intervening sequence of 13 bases. CDR1 and CDR2, looked up from the germline V gene, are ENHRY and SYGVKD. Spanning cysteine to phenylalanine, the CDR3 consists of 15 amino acids. This entry keeps only the CDR3 DNA: 45 bases, framed from base 1. The sample's time point label, decoded: cycle 4 day 1 (C4D1), after less than 7 weeks of nivolumab. Relapse after autologous stem cell transplantation had occurred in all trial patients, and cohorts A, B and C were distinguished by prior brentuximab vedotin exposure. The trial cohort included 55 to 60 patients with relapsed/refractory classical Hodgkin lymphoma, and each patient had a best overall response of complete response, partial response or progressive disease. Trial patients were treated with single-agent nivolumab in the multi-cohort phase II CheckMate 205 trial. An independent review committee assessed best overall response by applying the 2007 International Working Group response criteria. Trial PBMCs were obtained immediately prior to nivolumab initiation (C1D1) and on therapy at cycle 2 day 1 and cycle 4 day 1. Peripheral blood was collected in 8 mL Vacutainer Cell Preparation Tubes, from which PBMCs were isolated by centrifugation and then cryopreserved.

The Qiagen DNeasy kit was used to extract genomic DNA both from unsorted PBMCs and from the negatively selected CD4+ and CD8+ fractions. Using primers that anneal to V and J segments, immunoSEQ multiplex PCR amplified the TCR beta CDR3 regions. Amplification bias was minimized using a synthetic immune receptor repertoire, and residual bias was removed computationally after sequencing. Processing in the source paper ran as follows. Repertoire diversity was quantified as the Shannon entropy index using custom Python scripts. Unsorted, CD4+ and CD8+ repertoires were analyzed separately, except in combined analyses where CD4+ and CD8+ sequences were merged in silico. A clone was considered expanded if an increase in frequency of at least 2-fold after treatment relative to C1D1 was found, and a pseudocount of 0.5 was applied to clones undetected at baseline. Singleton clones were defined as clones with 0 or 1 copy at C1D1, and non-singleton clones were defined as clones with 2 or more copies. Clones expanded in unsorted samples were labelled as CD4+, CD8+ or unknown by matching protein sequences in sorted samples from the same patient. Wilcoxon tests on paired samples were used to test changes in diversity from C1D1 to C4D1. In TCRdb, the immuneACCESS table is reduced to in-frame sequences with V and J assigned. These tables do not hold every clone; where another copy was compared, an unresolved V gene accounts for under half, and the others remain unexplained. The V and J calls and clone size are taken from that table; D and trimming were inferred from the DNA. Across this sample there are some 21,000 clones, with 70% to 75% seen only once. The top ten hold 15% to 20% of the sample.

A word on this clone: No cognate antigen has been identified for it. No clone much larger than this one lies a single base away; base qualities are absent.

Rearrangement joined TRBV10-3 to TRBJ2-1; the D gene assignment is ambiguous. The TCR comes from a human donor with classical Hodgkin lymphoma. Specimen: peripheral blood mononuclear cells (PBMCs), collected before the fourth cycle of nivolumab. The CDR3 has the sequence CAISESLLTGNEQFF. The sequenced DNA: TGTGCCATCAGTGAGTCGCTCCTTACCGGGAATGAGCAGTTCTTC.